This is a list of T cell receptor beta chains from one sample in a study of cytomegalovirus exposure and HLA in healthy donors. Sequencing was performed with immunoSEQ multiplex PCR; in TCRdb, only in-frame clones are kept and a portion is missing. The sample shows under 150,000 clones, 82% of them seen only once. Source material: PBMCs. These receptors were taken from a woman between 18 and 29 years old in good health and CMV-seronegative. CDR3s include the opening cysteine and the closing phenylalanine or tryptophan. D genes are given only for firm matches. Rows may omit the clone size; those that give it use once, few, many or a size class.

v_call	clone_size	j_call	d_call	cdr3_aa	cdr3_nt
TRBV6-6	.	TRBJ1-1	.	CASSYSTGNTEAFF	TGTGCCAGCAGTTACTCGACAGGGAACACTGAAGCTTTCTTT
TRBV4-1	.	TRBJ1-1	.	CASSLDPYTGLGTEAFF	TGCGCCAGCAGTCTAGACCCCTACACAGGGTTGGGCACTGAAGCTTTCTTT
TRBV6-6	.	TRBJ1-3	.	CASQGTGNTIYF	TGTGCCAGCCAGGGAACTGGAAACACCATATATTTT
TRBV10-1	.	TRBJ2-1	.	CASSESPSEQFF	TGCGCCAGCAGTGAGAGCCCATCTGAGCAGTTCTTC
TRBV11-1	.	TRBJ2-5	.	CASSSRAEETQYF	TGTGCCAGCAGCTCCAGGGCTGAAGAGACCCAGTACTTC
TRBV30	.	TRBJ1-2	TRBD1	CAWSDRGGFGYGYTF	TGTGCCTGGAGTGACCGAGGGGGCTTCGGCTATGGCTACACCTTC
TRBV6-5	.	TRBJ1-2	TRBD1	CASSTGTELRGYTF	TGTGCCAGCAGTACGGGGACAGAGCTAAGAGGCTACACCTTC
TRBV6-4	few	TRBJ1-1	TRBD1	CASSQTGRGEAFF	TGTGCCAGCAGCCAGACAGGGCGGGGTGAAGCTTTCTTT
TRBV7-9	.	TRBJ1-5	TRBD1	CASSYVDRDINQPQHF	TGTGCCAGCAGCTATGTAGACAGGGATATCAATCAGCCCCAGCATTTT
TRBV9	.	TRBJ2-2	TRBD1	CASSGDSLTGELFF	TGTGCCAGCAGCGGGGACAGTCTGACCGGGGAGCTGTTTTTT
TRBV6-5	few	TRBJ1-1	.	CASSYMGTTEAFF	TGTGCCAGCAGTTACATGGGGACAACTGAAGCTTTCTTT
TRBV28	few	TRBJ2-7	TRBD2	CASRRGLAEDEQYF	TGTGCCAGCCGAAGGGGCCTAGCGGAAGACGAGCAGTACTTC
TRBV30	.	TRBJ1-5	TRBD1	CAWSDRGLYQPQHF	TGTGCCTGGAGCGACAGGGGGTTATATCAGCCCCAGCATTTT
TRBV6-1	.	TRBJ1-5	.	CASSDLSNQPQHF	TGTGCCAGCAGTGACCTTAGCAATCAGCCCCAGCATTTT
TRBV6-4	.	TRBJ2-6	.	CASSGDSSLSGANVLTF	TGTGCCAGCAGTGGTGACAGTTCACTCTCTGGGGCCAACGTCCTGACTTTC